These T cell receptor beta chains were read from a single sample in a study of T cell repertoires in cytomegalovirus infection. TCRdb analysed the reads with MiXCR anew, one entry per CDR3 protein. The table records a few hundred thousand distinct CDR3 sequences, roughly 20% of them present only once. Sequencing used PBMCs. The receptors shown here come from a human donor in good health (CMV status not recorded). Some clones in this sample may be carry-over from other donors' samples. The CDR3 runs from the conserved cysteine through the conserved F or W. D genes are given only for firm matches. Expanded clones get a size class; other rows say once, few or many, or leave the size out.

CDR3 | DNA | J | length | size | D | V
CASSAYREFYGYTF | TGTGCCAGCAGCGCTTACAGGGAATTCTATGGCTACACCTTC | TRBJ1-2 | 14 | many | . | TRBV7-2
CATSRRLADYEQYF | TGTGCCACCAGCAGACGACTAGCGGACTACGAGCAGTACTTC | TRBJ2-7 | 14 | . | TRBD2 | TRBV15
CAISDSRGLAEGYNEQFF | TGTGCCATCAGTGATAGCAGGGGACTAGCGGAAGGGTACAATGAGCAGTTCTTC | TRBJ2-1 | 18 | . | TRBD2 | TRBV10-3
CSVEDRVFYGYTF | TGCAGCGTTGAAGACAGGGTTTTCTATGGCTACACCTTC | TRBJ1-2 | 13 | few | . | TRBV29-1
CASSLTPGQGSHEQYF | TGCGCCAGCAGCTTAACCCCGGGACAGGGATCCCACGAGCAGTACTTC | TRBJ2-7 | 16 | . | TRBD1 | TRBV5-1
CAIRRVDREHGYTF | TGTGCCATCAGGAGGGTCGACAGAGAGCATGGCTACACCTTC | TRBJ1-2 | 14 | . | . | TRBV10-3
CASSIGGGQYNEQFF | TGTGCCAGTAGTATTGGTGGGGGGCAATACAATGAGCAGTTCTTC | TRBJ2-1 | 15 | . | . | TRBV19
CASTSSTSGQETQYF | TGCGCCAGCACCTCATCAACTAGCGGGCAAGAGACCCAGTACTTC | TRBJ2-5 | 15 | few | TRBD2 | TRBV5-1
CASTPGRTTYNEQFF | TGTGCCAGTACTCCCGGACGGACGACCTACAATGAGCAGTTCTTC | TRBJ2-1 | 15 | . | . | TRBV19
CASSLARQAAGGYTF | TGTGCCAGCAGCTTAGCTCGACAGGCCGCTGGGGGCTACACCTTC | TRBJ1-2 | 15 | many | . | TRBV7-2
CASSIRWTPGTYEQYF | TGTGCCAGTAGTATACGATGGACACCGGGGACCTACGAGCAGTACTTC | TRBJ2-7 | 16 | many | . | TRBV19
CASSENSLGGELFF | TGTGCCAGCAGTGAGAATTCCCTGGGAGGGGAGCTGTTTTTT | TRBJ2-2 | 14 | . | . | TRBV2
CASSRKGQGVITEAFF | TGTGCCAGCAGTCGAAAGGGACAGGGGGTTATCACTGAAGCTTTCTTT | TRBJ1-1 | 16 | many | TRBD1 | TRBV27
CASSLARGHGETQYF | TGTGCCAGCAGTTTAGCGCGAGGGCATGGGGAGACCCAGTACTTC | TRBJ2-5 | 15 | few | . | TRBV12-3/TRBV12-4
CSARDRLGTGGPIQYF | TGCAGTGCTAGAGATCGGCTTGGGACAGGGGGTCCCATTCAGTACTTC | TRBJ2-4 | 16 | . | TRBD1 | TRBV20-1
CASSAPAGGQETQYF | TGTGCCAGCAGCGCGCCAGCGGGAGGCCAAGAGACCCAGTACTTC | TRBJ2-5 | 15 | many | TRBD2 | TRBV7-2
CASSEREVYEQYF | TGTGCCAGCAGCGAACGGGAGGTATACGAGCAGTACTTC | TRBJ2-7 | 13 | many | TRBD2 | TRBV7-6
CASSPGGGETDTQYF | TGCGCCAGCAGCCCGGGGGGGGGCGAGACAGATACGCAGTATTTT | TRBJ2-3 | 15 | . | TRBD2 | TRBV5-1
CASKESGDYEQYF | TGTGCCAGTAAGGAGTCAGGGGACTACGAGCAGTACTTC | TRBJ2-7 | 13 | few | . | TRBV2
CASSYRARQGPPHEQYF | TGTGCCAGCAGTTATCGCGCCCGACAGGGTCCGCCCCACGAGCAGTACTTC | TRBJ2-7 | 17 | . | TRBD1 | TRBV6-1
CASSVVTGGRETQYF | TGTGCCAGCAGCGTAGTGACCGGGGGACGGGAGACCCAGTACTTC | TRBJ2-5 | 15 | . | . | TRBV9
CASSLEGSGNTIYF | TGTGCCAGCAGTTTAGAGGGCTCTGGAAACACCATATATTTT | TRBJ1-3 | 14 | many | . | TRBV12-3/TRBV12-4
CASRQFTDTQYF | TGTGCCAGCAGACAGTTCACAGATACGCAGTATTTT | TRBJ2-3 | 12 | few | . | TRBV12-3/TRBV12-4
CASSPRVLGRANEKLFF | TGTGCCAGCTCACCACGGGTCTTGGGCCGAGCTAATGAAAAACTGTTTTTT | TRBJ1-4 | 17 | few | . | TRBV18
CASSPLYRENSYEQYF | TGTGCCAGCAGCCCCCTGTACAGGGAAAACTCCTACGAGCAGTACTTC | TRBJ2-7 | 16 | many | . | TRBV7-8
CASSYEIGVPNEQFF | TGTGCCAGCAGTTACGAGATTGGGGTTCCTAATGAGCAGTTCTTC | TRBJ2-1 | 15 | few | . | TRBV6-5
CASSWVGSSYEQYF | TGTGCCAGCAGCTGGGTCGGGAGCTCCTACGAGCAGTACTTC | TRBJ2-7 | 14 | few | . | TRBV7-2
CASSLSGDTEQFF | TGTGCCAGCAGCTTATCGGGGGACACTGAGCAGTTCTTC | TRBJ2-1 | 13 | once | . | TRBV7-7
CASSLVLGDSPPEAFF | TGTGCCAGCAGCTTAGTGCTTGGGGACTCTCCTCCTGAAGCTTTCTTT | TRBJ1-1 | 16 | few | . | TRBV7-8
CASSPLFAGELFF | TGTGCCAGCAGTCCTCTCTTTGCCGGGGAGCTGTTTTTT | TRBJ2-2 | 13 | few | . | TRBV27
CASSRRGQVNQPQHF | TGTGCCAGCAGCCGACGGGGACAAGTTAATCAGCCCCAGCATTTT | TRBJ1-5 | 15 | few | . | TRBV7-8
CASSSATGSWANVLTF | TGTGCCAGCAGCTCAGCCACGGGATCGTGGGCCAACGTCCTGACTTTC | TRBJ2-6 | 16 | many | . | TRBV7-2
CASAPGTDTQYF | TGTGCCTCAGCTCCGGGGACAGATACGCAGTATTTT | TRBJ2-3 | 12 | many | . | TRBV6-1
CASRPEGLGEKLFF | TGCGCCAGCAGGCCCGAAGGATTAGGTGAAAAACTGTTTTTT | TRBJ1-4 | 14 | . | . | TRBV13
CASSRQTGDDTQYF | TGTGCCAGCAGCCGGCAAACCGGGGACGATACGCAGTATTTT | TRBJ2-3 | 14 | . | . | TRBV3-1
CASRRQGASSPLHF | TGTGCCAGCAGAAGACAGGGGGCGAGTTCACCCCTCCACTTT | TRBJ1-6 | 14 | . | TRBD1 | TRBV27
CASSLRGPSTDTQYF | TGTGCCAGCAGTCTGCGGGGGCCTAGCACAGATACGCAGTATTTT | TRBJ2-3 | 15 | . | . | TRBV6-6
CASSEGLGSGYGYTF | TGTGCCAGCAGTGAAGGTCTGGGCTCGGGCTATGGCTACACCTTC | TRBJ1-2 | 15 | . | . | TRBV2
CASSADISGNTIYF | TGTGCCAGCAGTGCAGACATCTCTGGAAACACCATATATTTT | TRBJ1-3 | 14 | many | . | TRBV12-3/TRBV12-4
CASRGSESNYGYTF | TGTGCCAGCAGGGGGTCGGAAAGTAACTATGGCTACACCTTC | TRBJ1-2 | 14 | many | . | TRBV7-9
CAWSVGVGGGQETQYF | TGTGCCTGGAGTGTAGGCGTAGGGGGCGGGCAAGAGACCCAGTACTTC | TRBJ2-5 | 16 | . | TRBD1 | TRBV30